The clone carrying this T cell receptor beta chain was observed at least ten times. The antigen is unknown. Individually, cDNA molecules had unique molecular identifiers attached to them. TCRdb fed the 5' RACE reads into MiXCR, producing one record per CDR3 protein. The profile shows tens of thousands of distinct CDR3 sequences, roughly an eighth of them singletons. The sample belongs to a study of early T cells in non-severe SARS-CoV-2 infection. Study results and limitations: Using VDJdb, the matching emphasized anti-spike CD8 responses while missing private and CD4 specificities.

Trimming took 0 bases from V and 0 from J, leaving 4 bases between them. Germline lookup yields CDR1 SGHRS and CDR2 YFSETQ. The length of the CDR3 is 14 residues. This TCR derives from an adult who was a healthcare worker with PCR-confirmed SARS-CoV-2 infection or an uninfected control (not recorded which). This chain uses TRBV5-1 with TRBJ2-1; D unresolved. Sample: whole blood. The DNA of the CDR3 is TGCGCCAGCAGCTTGGACAGCTCCTACAATGAGCAGTTCTTC. Residues: CASSLDSSYNEQFF. The entire variable domain, with the rest obtained from reference TRBV5-1 and TRBJ2-1, is as follows: KAGVTQTPRYLIKTRGQQVTLSCSPISGHRSVSWYQQTPGQGLQFLFEYFSETQRNKGNFPGRFSGRQFSNSRSEMNVSTLELGDSALYLCASSLDSSYNEQFFGPGTRLTVL.